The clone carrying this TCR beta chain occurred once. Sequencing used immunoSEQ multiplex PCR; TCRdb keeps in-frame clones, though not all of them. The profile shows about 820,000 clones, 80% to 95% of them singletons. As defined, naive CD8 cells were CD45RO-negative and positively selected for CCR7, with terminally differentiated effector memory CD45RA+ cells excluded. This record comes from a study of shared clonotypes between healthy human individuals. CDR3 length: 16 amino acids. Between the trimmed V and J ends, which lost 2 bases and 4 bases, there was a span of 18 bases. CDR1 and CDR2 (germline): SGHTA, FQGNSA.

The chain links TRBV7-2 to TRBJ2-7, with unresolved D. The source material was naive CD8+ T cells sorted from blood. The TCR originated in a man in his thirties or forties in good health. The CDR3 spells CASSLPLATPSYEQYF. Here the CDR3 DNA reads TGTGCCAGCAGCTTACCCCTCGCGACCCCATCTTACGAGCAGTACTTC. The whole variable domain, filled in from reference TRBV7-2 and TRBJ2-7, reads GAGVSQSPSNKVTEKGKDVELRCDPISGHTALYWYRQSLGQGLEFLIYFQGNSAPDKSGLPSDRFSAERTGGSVSTLTIQRTQQEDSAVYLCASSLPLATPSYEQYFGPGTRLTVT.